Listed below are T cell receptor beta chains from one sample, sequenced in a study of cytomegalovirus exposure and HLA in healthy donors. Generated by immunoSEQ multiplex PCR, the TCRdb table keeps only in-frame clones and is missing some. The sample includes approximately 110,000 clones. The sample taken for sequencing was PBMCs. These receptors were obtained from a young man in good health and CMV-seronegative. Both conserved end residues are part of each CDR3. The order of the fields is D gene, V gene, J gene, CDR3 DNA, CDR3 protein. The D gene is left open where the match is weak.

>TRBD2|TRBV5-6|TRBJ2-5
TGTGCCAGCAGCGAGACTAGCGGGAGGGCTTCTGAGGGGGGGACCCAGTACTTC
CASSETSGRASEGGTQYF
>TRBD2|TRBV5-1|TRBJ2-3
TGCGCCAGCAGCCCGGGACTAGCGGGAGGTCTTAGCACAGATACGCAGTATTTT
CASSPGLAGGLSTDTQYF
>.|TRBV7-2|TRBJ2-2
TGTGCCAGCAGCTCCTTAACAGGGTCGCCGTCCGGGGAGCTGTTTTTT
CASSSLTGSPSGELFF
>TRBD2|TRBV14|TRBJ2-5
TGTGCCAGCAGCCACCGCGGGACTAGCGGGAGTTTGTCACAAGAGACCCAGTACTTC
CASSHRGTSGSLSQETQYF
>TRBD1|TRBV28|TRBJ1-2
TGTGCCAGCAGTTCCGGACAGGGGGGCGGCTACACCTTC
CASSSGQGGGYTF
>.|TRBV19|TRBJ1-6
TGTGCCAGTAGTCAGCGGGACGGCTATAATTCACCCCTCCACTTT
CASSQRDGYNSPLHF
>TRBD1|TRBV5-1|TRBJ1-1
TGCGCCAGCAGCTCGGGGGTAGGGGGCGAAACTGAAGCTTTCTTT
CASSSGVGGETEAFF
>.|TRBV5-4|TRBJ1-2
TGTGCCAGCAGCCTTATCGGGGAAGATGGCTACACCTTC
CASSLIGEDGYTF
>.|TRBV7-9|TRBJ2-1
TGTGCCAGCAGCCGACCCGACTATAACAATGAGCAGTTCTTC
CASSRPDYNNEQFF
>.|TRBV30|TRBJ1-1
TGTGCCTGGAGTACTCTCGGCGACTTGAACACTGAAGCTTTCTTT
CAWSTLGDLNTEAFF
>.|TRBV5-1|TRBJ2-1
TGCGCCAGCAGCTTAACTGCGGGCAATGAGCAGTTCTTC
CASSLTAGNEQFF
>.|TRBV7-9|TRBJ1-4
TGTGCCAGCAGCTCTTATGCCCCAGGGCCTAATGAAAAACTGTTTTTT
CASSSYAPGPNEKLFF
>.|TRBV7-9|TRBJ2-7
TGTGCCAGCAGCCCGTTGACCGGGACACCCTACGAGCAGTACTTC
CASSPLTGTPYEQYF
>TRBD2|TRBV5-1|TRBJ2-7
TGCGCCAGCAGACCTAGCGGGAGCTCCTACGAGCAGTACTTC
CASRPSGSSYEQYF
>.|TRBV5-1|TRBJ2-5
TGCGCCAGCAGCTTGGATCTCCAGGTGGAGACCCAGTACTTC
CASSLDLQVETQYF
>.|TRBV19|TRBJ1-5
TGTGCCAGTACCCCTGTGGGGTTGGGGGCAGATCAGCCCCAGCATTTT
CASTPVGLGADQPQHF
>.|TRBV7-3|TRBJ2-1
TGTGCCAGCAGCTTAATGGGGGGCAATGAGCAGTTCTTC
CASSLMGGNEQFF
>.|TRBV28|TRBJ2-7
TGTGCCAGCAGCCCTACAGGTATCTCCTACGAGCAGTACTTC
CASSPTGISYEQYF
>.|TRBV28|TRBJ1-5
TGTGCCAGCAGTTTGGGGCAGGGGAAGAATTATCAGCCCCAGCATTTT
CASSLGQGKNYQPQHF
>.|TRBV6-5|TRBJ1-5
TGTGCCAGCAGTAGCGATAGCAATCAGCCCCAGCATTTT
CASSSDSNQPQHF
>.|TRBV2|TRBJ1-1
TGTGCCAGCAGTCCCTTTTTCTTGAACACTGAAGCTTTCTTT
CASSPFFLNTEAFF
>TRBD1|TRBV7-3|TRBJ2-2
TGTGCCAGCAGCCAAAACAGGGGCGCGAACACCGGGGAGCTGTTTTTT
CASSQNRGANTGELFF
>.|TRBV7-2|TRBJ2-3
TGTGCCAGCAGCCCCCGGGTGCCGACTAGCACAGATACGCAGTATTTT
CASSPRVPTSTDTQYF
>.|TRBV18|TRBJ2-7
TGTGCCAGCTCATCGCTCGGGAGCTCCTACGAGCAGTACTTC
CASSSLGSSYEQYF
>.|TRBV10-3|TRBJ1-1
TGTGCCATCAGTGAGAAGGAGACGACGGTTAACACTGAAGCTTTCTTT
CAISEKETTVNTEAFF
>.|TRBV4-1|TRBJ1-2
TGCGCCAGCAGCCAAGTTGAGGGGGTCTATGGCTACACCTTC
CASSQVEGVYGYTF
>.|TRBV9|TRBJ2-7
TGTGCCAGCAGCGTAGCTGCAACAGGGTCCTCCTACGAGCAGTACTTC
CASSVAATGSSYEQYF
>TRBD2|TRBV6-5|TRBJ2-1
TGTGCCAGCAGACTAGCGGTAGACAATGAGCAGTTCTTC
CASRLAVDNEQFF
>TRBD2|TRBV5-1|TRBJ2-5
TGCGCCAGCAGCTTGGCTCTAGCGGAAAACCAAGAGACCCAGTACTTC
CASSLALAENQETQYF
>.|TRBV11-2|TRBJ1-1
TGTGCCAGCAGCTTAGACAGGGAGGGCCTTGAAGCTTTCTTT
CASSLDREGLEAFF
>.|TRBV7-2|TRBJ2-3
TGTGCCAGCAGCTCGCCGACTAGCACAGATACGCAGTATTTT
CASSSPTSTDTQYF
>TRBD1|TRBV28|TRBJ1-2
TGTGCCAGCAGCTACGCCGGACAGGGTCGCGGCTACACCTTC
CASSYAGQGRGYTF
>TRBD2|TRBV18|TRBJ2-2
TGTGCCAGCTCACCACCTCACCTAGCGGAAAACACCGGGGAGCTGTTTTTT
CASSPPHLAENTGELFF
>.|TRBV28|TRBJ1-2
TGTGCCAGCAGTTTAAGAGGTGCGGCAGGGTATGGCTACACCTTC
CASSLRGAAGYGYTF
>TRBD2|TRBV9|TRBJ2-1
TGTGCCAGCAGCCAGCTGGGACTAAGAAACGATGAGCAGTTCTTC
CASSQLGLRNDEQFF
>.|TRBV30|TRBJ2-1
TGTGCCTGGAGTGTGGGAGAGGGGGTCAATGAGCAGTTCTTC
CAWSVGEGVNEQFF
>.|TRBV5-6|TRBJ1-2
TGTGCCAGCAGCCTCTACTCCTATGGCTACACCTTC
CASSLYSYGYTF
>.|TRBV4-1|TRBJ2-5
TGCGCCAGCAGCCAAGAGAAGCGGCCCCAAGAGACCCAGTACTTC
CASSQEKRPQETQYF
>TRBD2|TRBV5-6|TRBJ2-7
TGTGCCAGCAGCCCGGGACTAGCGGGAGGCTACGAGCAGTACTTC
CASSPGLAGGYEQYF
>TRBD2|TRBV5-1|TRBJ2-7
TGCGCCAGCAGCTTGAATGGCCTAGCGGGAGCGTACGAGCAGTACTTC
CASSLNGLAGAYEQYF
>TRBD2|TRBV9|TRBJ2-7
TGTGCCAGCAGCGTAGGGGTAGCGGGTTACGAGCAGTACTTC
CASSVGVAGYEQYF
>.|TRBV5-1|TRBJ2-3
TGCGCCAGCACCTCCGAGGGAACAGATACGCAGTATTTT
CASTSEGTDTQYF
>.|TRBV10-3|TRBJ2-7
TGTGCCATCAGTGAGACGACATCCCCTTCCTACGAGCAGTACTTC
CAISETTSPSYEQYF
>.|TRBV13|TRBJ1-1
TGTGCCAGCAGCCCTTTGGGGGGGGCTATAGACACTGAAGCTTTCTTT
CASSPLGGAIDTEAFF
>.|TRBV4-2|TRBJ2-3
TGTGCCAGCAGGGAGGGACTTACGGATTACACAGATACGCAGTATTTT
CASREGLTDYTDTQYF
>.|TRBV11-2|TRBJ1-3
TGTGCCAGCAGCTTAGCTCAGGGGAATCCGGGTTTT
CASSLAQGNPGF
>.|TRBV4-3|TRBJ2-3
TGCGCCAGCAGCCAAGATCCAGATAGCACAGATACGCAGTATTTT
CASSQDPDSTDTQYF
>.|TRBV7-9|TRBJ2-5
TGTGCCAGCAGCCCTTGGTCTATTCAAGAGACCCAGTACTTC
CASSPWSIQETQYF
>.|TRBV21-1|TRBJ2-5
TGTGCCAACAGCAAAGTATTCAGGTTGTTAGAGACCCAGTACTTC
CANSKVFRLLETQYF
>.|TRBV5-4|TRBJ2-3
TGTGCCAGCAGCTTAGTACTCACAGATACGCAGTATTTT
CASSLVLTDTQYF
>TRBD1|TRBV29-1|TRBJ2-7
TGCAGCGTTGAATGGTCTGGACAGGAATCCTACGAGCAGTACTTC
CSVEWSGQESYEQYF